The clone carrying this T cell receptor beta chain came up a few times. Its antigen is not identified. The data are from a study of post-analysis software for immune sequencing data. The study's findings and limits: TRBV segments more frequent in patients than in controls numbered a few and included TRBV5-6, TRBV5-1 and TRBV20-1.

Germline loops: CDR1 SGHRS, CDR2 YFSETQ. The CDR3 loop spans 16 amino acids. The V end lost 3 bases, the J end lost 0 bases, and 13 bases lay between the germline ends. Sequencing libraries made from TCR beta cDNA carried unique molecular identifiers. TCRdb called the PCR reads again in MiXCR, with one record for every CDR3 protein. The profile shows hundreds of thousands of distinct CDR3 sequences, 25% to 30% of them singletons. The TCR comes from a girl aged 10 to 17 with multiple sclerosis. The sequenced sample consisted of blood. The chain uses TRBV5-1 and TRBJ2-1, with TRBD2 as a possible D gene (7 bases). The CDR3 DNA sequence: TGCGCCAGCAGCTGGGGAGGGGGACTCTCCTACAATGAGCAGTTCTTC. Its translation: CASSWGGGLSYNEQFF.